The 11 T cell receptor beta chains given below trace back to one sample, sequenced in a study of T cell repertoires in cytomegalovirus infection. One entry per CDR3 protein, called by TCRdb with MiXCR from the reads. The sample contains a few hundred thousand distinct CDR3 sequences, roughly a sixth of which appear only once. The sequenced sample consisted of PBMCs. These receptor sequences come from a human donor in good health (CMV status not recorded). Some clones in this sample may be carry-over from other donors' samples.

The chain combines TRBV6-2 or TRBV6-3 with TRBJ1-6; D perhaps matches TRBD1 (5 bases). The CDR3 has 17 residues. Germline V gene data show CDR1 as MNHEY and CDR2 as SVGEGT. V lost 2 bases, J lost 7 bases, and 18 bases lay in between. In DNA form, the CDR3 reads TGTGCCAGCAGTTACCACCGGGAGACAGCTACCAATTCACCCCTCCACTTT. This encodes CASSYHRETATNSPLHF.

This clonotype was detected only once. The J gene is TRBJ2-3, the V gene TRBV10-2; D is unresolved. CDR3 length equals 13 residues. V was shortened by 1 base and J by 2 bases, with 4 bases between the two germline ends. The germline CDR1 and CDR2 sequences are WSHSY and SAAADI. CDR3 DNA: TGCGCCAGCAGTGAGTACTTCACAGATACGCAGTATTTT. It yields the protein CASSEYFTDTQYF.

This clonotype was seen more than once but under ten times. This chain's CDR3 is CASSLRQGTYGYTF. The DNA for the CDR3 is TGTGCCAGCAGTCTGAGACAGGGTACCTATGGCTACACCTTC. This sequence joins TRBV27 and TRBJ1-2, with 7 positions matching TRBD1. The CDR3 loop spans 14 amino acids. Losses at the gene ends were 5 bases for V and 4 bases for J; bases not matched to a gene: 7. The germline V gene has CDR1 MNHEY and CDR2 SMNVEV (reference sequence).

This clonotype was recorded a few times. CDR3: CASSLGQGSQPQHF. The CDR3 nucleotides read TGTGCCAGCAGTTTAGGACAGGGAAGTCAGCCCCAGCATTTT. The chain is built from TRBV12-3 or TRBV12-4 and TRBJ1-5; 7 bases match TRBD1. V shed 1 base and J 6 bases; nucleotides not matched to a gene: 3. This CDR3 is 14 amino acids long.

This clonotype was counted only a few times. The V and J genes are TRBV6-2 or TRBV6-3 and TRBJ2-7; D ambiguous. Germline lookup yields CDR1 MNHEY and CDR2 SVGEGT. The CDR3 loop spans 15 amino acids. Trimming left V 2 bases short and J 1 base short, with 12 bases between. The CDR3 nucleotides read TGTGCCAGCAGTTACCCCAGCTTCTCTTCCTACGAGCAGTACTTC. It codes for CASSYPSFSSYEQYF.

In this sample, this clonotype turned up a few times. The rearrangement joins TRBV6-1 to TRBJ1-5; D gene unclear. V was cut by 2 bases and J by 8 bases, with 22 bases left in between. CDR1 is MNHNS and CDR2 is SASEGT in the germline V gene. The length of the CDR3 is 17 residues. The chain's CDR3 is CASSESRVLAGREPQHF. The CDR3 coding sequence is TGTGCCAGCAGTGAATCTAGGGTTTTGGCAGGACGGGAGCCCCAGCATTTT.

The chain combines TRBV7-2 with TRBJ1-2, with D uncertain. Trimming stripped 1 base from V and 8 bases from J, with 11 bases between. This CDR3 contains 13 residues. Germline lookup yields CDR1 SGHTA and CDR2 FQGNSA. CDR3 sequence (DNA): TGTGCCAGCAGCTTAGTGGAACTAAGAGGCTACACCTTC. Translated, it gives CASSLVELRGYTF. The complete variable domain, with remaining parts taken from reference TRBV7-2 and TRBJ1-2, reads GAGVSQSPSNKVTEKGKDVELRCDPISGHTALYWYRQSLGQGLEFLIYFQGNSAPDKSGLPSDRFSAERTGGSVSTLTIQRTQQEDSAVYLCASSLVELRGYTFGSGTRLTVV.

The chain carries TRBV20-1 and TRBJ2-7; 12 bases are shared with TRBD1. The germline V gene has CDR1 DFQATT and CDR2 SNEGSKA (reference sequence). Trimming at V came to 3 bases and at J to 2 bases, leaving 2 bases not matched to a gene. The CDR3 covers 14 residues. The CDR3 is CSARGQGATYEQYF. CDR3 sequence (DNA): TGCAGTGCTAGGGGACAGGGGGCAACCTACGAGCAGTACTTC.

This clonotype turned up a few times. The gene calls are TRBV6-6 and TRBJ1-1, with unresolved D. The CDR3 runs 12 residues. CDR1 is MNHNY, CDR2 SVGAGI, per germline (reference sequence). Trimming removed 6 bases at V and 0 bases at J, with 5 bases between. The CDR3 is CASRELNTEAFF. The CDR3, as DNA: TGTGCCAGCAGGGAACTGAACACTGAAGCTTTCTTT.

This clonotype came up many times. The DNA of the CDR3 is TGTGCCAGCAGCTTAGCGCCGGGACATACTACCTACGAGCAGTACTTC. Its protein is CASSLAPGHTTYEQYF. The chain employs TRBV7-2 and TRBJ2-7; the D gene is possibly TRBD1 (6 bases). The CDR3 contains 16 residues. The V end was cut by 0 bases, the J end by 2 bases, with 14 bases between. Germline assignment: CDR1 SGHTA and CDR2 FQGNSA.

The rearrangement uses TRBV20-1 and TRBJ2-3; 11 positions agree with TRBD2. J lost 4 bases, V lost 5 bases, and 14 bases had no gene match. The germline gives CDR1 DFQATT, CDR2 SNEGSKA (reference sequence). The CDR3 totals 17 residues. CDR3 residues: CSAPDSSSGGIPDTQYF. DNA for the CDR3: TGCAGTGCTCCCGATTCATCTAGCGGGGGGATCCCAGATACGCAGTATTTT.